One T cell receptor beta chain is described in this entry. Antigen: not known. These data originate in a study of HIV-infected patients and healthy controls. Study-level findings and limits: Compared with controls, mean Gini indices were significantly raised in HIV-infected repertoires, possibly indicating oligoclonality.

cDNA was made from about 480 ng RNA using alpha and beta constant primers. Separate chain-specific third strand synthesis with multiplexing indices produced the alpha and beta libraries. TCRdb re-called the 5' RACE reads through MiXCR, storing one row per CDR3 protein. The data contain some 12,000 distinct CDR3 sequences, 8% to 9.5% of them singletons. V was pared by 3 bases and J by 9 bases, with 9 bases between. The CDR3 loop spans 12 amino acids. Germline V gene lookup returns CDR1 MNHEY and CDR2 SVGEGT. The repertoire came from unfractionated whole blood and reflected all unsorted peripheral T cells.

The chain recombines TRBV6-2 or TRBV6-3 with TRBJ1-5; D not resolved. Source: blood, taken before antiretroviral therapy. The origin of this receptor is an adult with HIV infection. The donor label of this sample is uncertain. The CDR3 here is CASSYFDRPQHF. The DNA of the CDR3 is TGTGCCAGCAGTTATTTCGATCGGCCCCAGCATTTT.